Below are 24 T cell receptor beta chains sequenced from a single sample in a study of CD8+ T cells in alopecia areata. The authors extracted RNA and reverse transcribed it into cDNA as the sequencing template. Only in-frame clones appear in the TCRdb table, and some are missing; sequencing was by immunoSEQ multiplex PCR. The sample holds 150,000 or so clones, 87% seen once. Sequencing was performed on CD8+ T cells sorted from blood, taken at week 0. All receptors derive from a human donor with alopecia areata.

V and J are TRBV7-9 and TRBJ2-7, with D uncertain. V was shortened by 2 bases and J by 6 bases, with 11 bases between the two germline ends. The CDR3 has 13 residues. Germline CDR1 reads SEHNR; CDR2 reads FQNEAQ (reference sequence). This CDR3 reads CASSLPLPPEQYF. CDR3 DNA: TGTGCCAGCAGCTTACCACTACCACCCGAGCAGTACTTC.

V is TRBV5-1 and J is TRBJ2-7; D not certain. Germline CDR1 SGHRS, CDR2 YFSETQ. V lost 4 bases and J 3 bases, leaving 17 bases between the germline ends. The CDR3 covers 15 residues. Here the CDR3 reads CASSASSGPNYEQYF. The DNA for the CDR3 is TGCGCCAGCAGCGCCTCATCAGGTCCCAACTACGAGCAGTACTTC.

This chain links TRBV9 with TRBJ2-1; TRBD2 is a possible D gene (5 bases). The CDR3 consists of 15 residues. Trimming took off 0 bases at V and 6 bases at J, with 13 bases between the two ends. Germline-derived CDR1 and CDR2 are SGDLS and YYNGEE. CDR3 sequence (DNA): TGTGCCAGCAGCGTAGTCAGCTCCCGGGGCAATGAGCAGTTCTTC. Amino acid sequence: CASSVVSSRGNEQFF.

The V call is TRBV29-1, the J call TRBJ2-1, with D unresolved. Trimming stripped 7 bases from V and 2 bases from J, with 18 bases between. CDR1 and CDR2 from the germline V gene are SQVTM and ANQGSEA. This CDR3 is built from 15 residues. The CDR3 spells CSAEEARPAYNEQFF. CDR3 nucleotides: TGCAGCGCCGAAGAAGCTCGCCCAGCCTACAATGAGCAGTTCTTC.

This chain uses TRBV29-1 with TRBJ2-3; 8 positions agree with TRBD2. The J segment lost 2 bases and the V segment lost 4 bases, leaving 11 bases of the junction unmatched. The CDR3 sequence is 16 residues long. The germline V gene encodes CDR1 SQVTM and CDR2 ANQGSEA. CDR3 sequence: CSVGIWRGANTDTQYF. CDR3 DNA: TGCAGCGTTGGGATCTGGCGGGGGGCGAACACAGATACGCAGTATTTT.

Comments on this clone: One end of the junction fails to match germline, which may point to a read error. The gene calls are TRBV4-1 and TRBJ2-1, with 7 bases that match TRBD2. CDR3 size: 14 residues. CDR1 is MGHRA, CDR2 YSYEKL, per germline. CDR3 amino acids: CASSQDTSDNEQFF. The CDR3 nucleotides are TGTGCCAGCAGCCAAGATACTAGCGACAATGAGCAGTTCTTC.

This sequence joins TRBV4-1 and TRBJ2-3; 10 bases line up with TRBD2. V shed 5 bases, J shed 3 bases, and the junction held 11 bases outside the gene matches. The CDR3 is made up of 17 amino acids. CDR1 MGHRA and CDR2 YSYEKL come from the germline V gene. The CDR3 loop is CASSWFLGAGGTDTQYF. In DNA form, the CDR3 reads TGCGCCAGCAGCTGGTTCCTGGGAGCGGGAGGGACAGATACGCAGTATTTT.

CDR3 nucleotide sequence: TGCAGCTCTTACCTGAACACCGGGGAGCTGTTTTTT. Amino acid sequence: CSSYLNTGELFF. The genes are TRBV29-1 and TRBJ2-2; D is ambiguous. From germline, CDR1 is SQVTM and CDR2 ANQGSEA. The CDR3 loop spans 12 amino acids. The germline V and J ends were trimmed by 8 bases and 1 base, with 8 bases remaining between them.

Here the CDR3 DNA reads TGTGCCAGCAGCTTAGGGGGCGCGGATGAGCAGTTCTTC. The encoded protein is CASSLGGADEQFF. J is TRBJ2-1 and V is TRBV7-2; D is possibly TRBD1 (5 bases). Per germline, CDR1 SGHTA and CDR2 FQGNSA. V lost 1 base and J 8 bases, leaving 9 bases between the germline ends. This CDR3 has 13 residues.

The V and J genes are TRBV7-8 and TRBJ2-3; the match to TRBD2 covers 12 bases. CDR1 is SGHVS, CDR2 FQNEAQ, per germline. The junction had 13 bases not matched to a gene; V was cut back by 4 bases and J by 5 bases. The CDR3 runs 18 residues. The CDR3 nucleotides read TGTGCCAGCAGCTCCGAGCTCGGACTAGCGGGAAGGAGAGATACGCAGTATTTT. Translating gives CASSSELGLAGRRDTQYF.

This clone was detected only a few times. This chain connects TRBV7-9 to TRBJ1-4; TRBD1 matches 7 bases. V lost 4 bases to trimming and J lost 5 bases; unmatched junction nucleotides: 13. CDR1 is SEHNR, CDR2 FQNEAQ, per germline (reference sequence). The CDR3 is 17 residues long. This CDR3 reads CASSSSAGTAMNEKLFF. CDR3 bases: TGTGCCAGCAGCTCCTCAGCCGGGACAGCCATGAATGAAAAACTGTTTTTT. Supplemented by reference TRBV7-9 and TRBJ1-4, the full variable domain reads DTGVSQNPRHKITKRGQNVTFRCDPISEHNRLYWYRQTLGQGPEFLTYFQNEAQLEKSRLLSDRFSAERPKGSFSTLEIQRTEQGDSAMYLCASSSSAGTAMNEKLFFGSGTQLSVL.

The count of this clone is one. This sequence joins TRBV4-1 and TRBJ1-1; D is possibly TRBD1 (5 bases). The CDR3 sequence is 14 residues long. V lost 3 bases to trimming and J lost 0 bases, with 8 bases between them. Germline lookup yields CDR1 MGHRA and CDR2 YSYEKL. The CDR3 spells CASSHEGMNTEAFF. The CDR3 DNA follows: TGCGCCAGCAGCCATGAGGGGATGAACACTGAAGCTTTCTTT.

The genes are TRBV7-8 and TRBJ2-3; 8 bases fit TRBD2. The J segment lost 0 bases and the V segment lost 5 bases, leaving 10 bases of the junction unmatched. CDR3 size: 17 residues. Germline lookup yields CDR1 SGHVS and CDR2 FQNEAQ. CDR3 loop: CASSPLDERESTDTQYF. The CDR3, as DNA: TGTGCCAGCAGCCCGCTGGACGAGCGGGAGAGCACAGATACGCAGTATTTT.

The chain carries TRBV29-1 and TRBJ2-7, with 8 bases aligning to TRBD1. With V trimmed by 3 bases and J by 5 bases, 3 bases remained unmatched. The CDR3 sequence is 12 residues long. Per germline, CDR1 SQVTM and CDR2 ANQGSEA. CDR3 amino acids: CSVDNRGNEQYF. CDR3 coding DNA: TGCAGCGTTGATAACAGGGGGAACGAGCAGTACTTC.

The sample holds one count of this clone. The chain joins TRBV9 to TRBJ1-1; tentatively, D is TRBD1 (5 bases). CDR3 length: 12 residues. Germline values: CDR1 SGDLS, CDR2 YYNGEE. The V end lost 4 bases, the J end lost 5 bases, and 9 bases lay between the germline ends. Here the CDR3 DNA reads TGTGCCAGCAGCACAGGAACTACTGAAGCTTTCTTT. Protein: CASSTGTTEAFF.

The V gene is TRBV5-6, the J gene TRBJ1-5; 11 bases match TRBD1. V lost 0 bases to trimming and J lost 5 bases; unmatched junction nucleotides: 1. Per the germline V gene, CDR1 is SGHDT and CDR2 is YYEEEE. This CDR3 contains 15 residues. As DNA, the CDR3 is TGTGCCAGCAGCTTGGGGACAGGGGGCGATCAGCCCCAGCATTTT. Protein product: CASSLGTGGDQPQHF.

V gene TRBV19 combines with J gene TRBJ2-7; D could derive from TRBD1 or TRBD2 (6 bases each). The CDR3 runs to 15 residues. The V end was cut by 3 bases, the J end by 3 bases, with 15 bases between. Per the germline V gene, CDR1 is LNHDA and CDR2 is SQIVND (reference sequence). The CDR3: CASSIRGRRLYEQYF. The CDR3 nucleotides are TGTGCCAGTAGTATCCGGGGGCGGAGGCTCTACGAGCAGTACTTC.

The V gene is TRBV27, the J gene TRBJ1-5; D is unclear. Germline V lookup: CDR1 MNHEY, CDR2 SMNVEV (reference sequence). V lost 2 bases and J 4 bases, leaving 6 bases between the germline ends. CDR3 size: 13 residues. CDR3 DNA: TGTGCCAGCAGTTTAACGGCAAATCAGCCCCAGCATTTT. It codes for CASSLTANQPQHF.

The chain is built from TRBV18 and TRBJ2-5, with 8 bases matching TRBD1. The CDR3 totals 18 residues. V was clipped by 3 bases and J by 1 base; unmatched bases: 13. CDR1 is KGHSH, CDR2 LQKENI, per germline. CDR3 in amino acids: CASSPKEQPGQVQETQYF. CDR3 nucleotides: TGTGCCAGCTCACCTAAAGAGCAACCGGGACAGGTCCAAGAGACCCAGTACTTC.

The chain is built from TRBV4-2 and TRBJ2-7; TRBD2 matches 8 bases. Germline CDR1 reads LGHNA; CDR2 reads YNFKEQ. Trimming removed 0 bases from V and 6 bases from J; junction bases left unmatched: 4. There are 14 residues in the CDR3. CDR3 residues: CASSQDSGISEQYF. In DNA form, the CDR3 reads TGTGCCAGCAGCCAAGATAGCGGGATTTCCGAGCAGTACTTC.

This chain links TRBV6-6 with TRBJ2-1; 11 bases match TRBD2. Germline assignment: CDR1 MNHNY and CDR2 SVGAGI (reference sequence). The CDR3 contains 12 residues. After removal of 5 bases from V and 14 bases from J, the junction contained 5 bases not matched to a gene. The CDR3 DNA sequence: TGTGCCAGCAGTCACCCGGGACTAGCGGAGTTCTTC. Residues: CASSHPGLAEFF.

This chain links TRBV2 with TRBJ2-7, with 8 bases identical to TRBD1. The CDR3 is 16 residues long. J lost 1 base, V lost 2 bases, and 7 bases had no gene match. CDR1 SNHLY and CDR2 FYNNEI come from the germline V gene. CDR3 loop: CASSESLGQGSYEQYF. CDR3 DNA sequence: TGTGCCAGCAGTGAATCCCTAGGACAGGGTTCCTACGAGCAGTACTTC.

This chain uses TRBV29-1 with TRBJ2-1; TRBD1 is a possible D gene (6 bases). Trimming left V 4 bases short and J 9 bases short, with 28 bases between. Germline loops: CDR1 SQVTM, CDR2 ANQGSEA. The CDR3 contains 17 residues. CDR3 DNA: TGCAGCGTTGTCGGTCAGGGTTATGCCGTGTTAGGGGGTGAGCAGTTCTTC. This translates into CSVVGQGYAVLGGEQFF.

The V and J genes are TRBV25-1 and TRBJ2-7; tentatively, D is TRBD1 (6 bases). Germline assignment: CDR1 MGHDK and CDR2 SYGVNS. The V end lost 3 bases, the J end lost 5 bases, and 17 bases lay between the germline ends. This CDR3 is built from 15 residues. DNA for the CDR3: TGTGCCAGCAGTGATTACAGGGTATCGACACACGAGCAGTACTTC. This gives the protein CASSDYRVSTHEQYF.